The rows below give T cell receptor beta chains drawn from one sample of a study of cytomegalovirus exposure and HLA in healthy donors. The protocol was immunoSEQ multiplex PCR, while the TCRdb copy is restricted to in-frame clones and leaves out a portion. Of 150,000 to 200,000 clones detected, approximately 82% appear once; the ten largest clones hold approximately 11%. Sample: PBMCs. The receptor source for this set is a man aged 18 to 29 in good health and CMV-seropositive. Each CDR3 is given with its conserved first and last residue. The D gene is left open where the match is weak. Some rows have no size entry. The others give once, few or many, or a class for an expanded clone.

clone size	V gene	J gene	D gene	CDR3 protein	CDR3 DNA
NA	TRBV28	TRBJ2-6	NA	CASKLDTSGANVLTF	TGTGCCAGTAAATTAGACACCTCTGGGGCCAACGTCCTGACTTTC
NA	TRBV19	TRBJ1-2	NA	CASSRVNYGYTF	TGTGCCAGTAGCAGGGTCAACTATGGCTACACCTTC
few	TRBV30	TRBJ2-1	NA	CAWGGIFSQYNEQFF	TGTGCCTGGGGAGGCATTTTTTCCCAATACAATGAGCAGTTCTTC
NA	TRBV29-1	TRBJ1-2	TRBD1	CSAQGADYGYTF	TGCAGCGCACAGGGGGCAGACTATGGCTACACCTTC
NA	TRBV6-1	TRBJ1-1	NA	CASSQWWAANTEAFF	TGTGCCAGCAGTCAATGGTGGGCAGCGAACACTGAAGCTTTCTTT
once	TRBV28	TRBJ1-2	TRBD1	CASRAQGAVGYTF	TGTGCCAGCAGGGCACAGGGGGCGGTTGGCTACACCTTC
NA	TRBV5-1	TRBJ2-2	TRBD1	CASSLGTGGSTGELFF	TGCGCCAGCAGCTTGGGGACAGGGGGAAGCACCGGGGAGCTGTTTTTT
NA	TRBV9	TRBJ2-5	NA	CASSVHGLPKETQYF	TGTGCCAGCAGCGTACACGGACTGCCTAAAGAGACCCAGTACTTC
NA	TRBV10-2	TRBJ1-1	NA	CASREGQYTEAFF	TGCGCCAGCAGGGAAGGACAGTACACTGAAGCTTTCTTT
NA	TRBV4-2	TRBJ2-2	TRBD2	CASSQAGTSGPNTGELFF	TGTGCCAGCAGCCAAGCCGGGACTAGCGGACCGAACACCGGGGAGCTGTTTTTT
NA	TRBV30	TRBJ2-3	NA	CAGTRRKTSTDTQYF	TGTGCCGGAACAAGGAGGAAGACTAGCACAGATACGCAGTATTTT
NA	TRBV7-8	TRBJ2-1	TRBD2	CASSLTSGRFNEQFF	TGTGCCAGCAGCCTAACTAGCGGGAGGTTCAATGAGCAGTTCTTC
NA	TRBV7-9	TRBJ1-2	NA	CASSLGRDGYTF	TGTGCCAGCAGCTTAGGACGGGATGGCTACACCTTC
NA	TRBV6-4	TRBJ2-1	NA	CASSDSIYNEQFF	TGTGCCAGCAGTGACTCTATATACAATGAGCAGTTCTTC
NA	TRBV6-5	TRBJ2-7	NA	CASSYGERYEQYF	TGTGCCAGCAGTTATGGGGAGAGATACGAGCAGTACTTC
NA	TRBV27	TRBJ2-3	TRBD2	CASRPAGRTDTQYF	TGTGCCAGCAGGCCAGCGGGACGCACAGATACGCAGTATTTT
NA	TRBV10-3	TRBJ1-1	NA	CAISEAQNTEAFF	TGTGCCATCAGTGAGGCACAGAACACTGAAGCTTTCTTT
NA	TRBV19	TRBJ1-5	TRBD1	CASSSRTGPLLSNQPQHF	TGTGCCAGTAGTTCCAGGACAGGCCCGTTACTTAGCAATCAGCCCCAGCATTTT
NA	TRBV27	TRBJ2-7	TRBD2	CASVQTSGASYEQYF	TGTGCCAGCGTCCAGACTAGCGGGGCATCCTACGAGCAGTACTTC
NA	TRBV7-6	TRBJ2-1	NA	CASSLRSSYNEQFF	TGTGCCAGCAGCTTGAGGAGCTCCTACAATGAGCAGTTCTTC
NA	TRBV12-5	TRBJ2-5	TRBD1	CASGPGTGGQETQYF	TGTGCTAGTGGTCCCGGGACAGGGGGACAAGAGACCCAGTACTTC
NA	TRBV28	TRBJ2-1	NA	CASSRLGSENEQFF	TGTGCCAGCAGTCGACTAGGGTCCGAAAATGAGCAGTTCTTC